These T cell receptor beta chains were read from a single sample in a study of regulatory T cells in long-lasting Graves disease. MiXCR, run by TCRdb on the multiplex PCR reads, gives a single entry per CDR3 protein. The table shows approximately 400,000 distinct CDR3 sequences, with around 11% occurring only once. This same sample was also taken into another study, of T cells in Graves' hyperthyroidism and ophthalmopathy.

The source was peripheral blood mononuclear cells (PBMCs), collected at new diagnosis, from a patient treated with antithyroid drugs. The origin of the receptors is a young woman with Graves disease. The CDR3 runs from the conserved cysteine through the conserved F or W. D genes are given only for firm matches. Clone size is shown for a subset of rows, as once, few, many or a class of expanded clone.

J: TRBJ1-1
size: many
V: TRBV30
D: .
CDR3: CAWSHGDTRNTEAFF
DNA: TGTGCCTGGAGCCACGGGGACACGCGGAACACTGAAGCTTTCTTT

J: TRBJ1-1
size: many
V: TRBV12-3/TRBV12-4
D: .
CDR3: CASSLAANTEAFF
DNA: TGTGCCAGCAGCTTGGCAGCGAACACTGAAGCTTTCTTT

J: TRBJ2-6
size: .
V: TRBV7-6
D: .
CDR3: CASSPGGLDSGANVLTF
DNA: TGTGCCAGCAGCCCCGGCGGGCTAGACTCTGGGGCCAACGTCCTGACTTTC

J: TRBJ2-5
size: .
V: TRBV19
D: TRBD2
CDR3: CASSIGAGAETQYF
DNA: TGTGCCAGTAGTATCGGAGCGGGAGCAGAGACCCAGTACTTC

J: TRBJ2-3
size: many
V: TRBV25-1
D: .
CDR3: CASSELRGRRGFGADTQYF
DNA: TGTGCCAGCAGTGAATTAAGAGGTCGGCGGGGATTCGGTGCAGATACGCAGTATTTT

J: TRBJ2-7
size: .
V: TRBV29-1
D: TRBD2
CDR3: CSVTVAGGWEQYF
DNA: TGCAGCGTTACAGTAGCGGGAGGTTGGGAGCAGTACTTC

J: TRBJ1-1
size: many
V: TRBV7-9
D: .
CDR3: CASSPDISRIEAFF
DNA: TGTGCCAGCAGCCCAGACATCAGTAGAATAGAAGCTTTCTTT

J: TRBJ1-5
size: many
V: TRBV27
D: .
CDR3: CASSPGTVNQPQHF
DNA: TGTGCCAGCAGTCCGGGGACGGTCAATCAGCCCCAGCATTTT

J: TRBJ1-1
size: many
V: TRBV12-3/TRBV12-4
D: .
CDR3: CASSPEALYTEAFF
DNA: TGTGCCAGCAGTCCTGAGGCCTTATACACTGAAGCTTTCTTT

J: TRBJ2-1
size: .
V: TRBV19
D: TRBD1
CDR3: CASRVGQGFHEQFF
DNA: TGTGCCAGTCGGGTGGGACAGGGTTTTCATGAGCAGTTCTTC

J: TRBJ1-1
size: few
V: TRBV4-1
D: .
CDR3: CASSQGLAGAFF
DNA: TGCGCCAGCAGCCAAGGATTGGCGGGAGCTTTCTTT

J: TRBJ2-3
size: .
V: TRBV28
D: .
CDR3: CASSLWGGGKITDTQYF
DNA: TGTGCCAGCAGTTTATGGGGGGGAGGCAAAATAACAGATACGCAGTATTTT

J: TRBJ2-2
size: .
V: TRBV24-1
D: .
CDR3: CATSETATDTGELFF
DNA: TGTGCCACCAGTGAGACGGCCACCGACACCGGGGAGCTGTTTTTT

J: TRBJ2-7
size: few
V: TRBV20-1
D: .
CDR3: CSAPTYRERQGQYF
DNA: TGCAGTGCCCCCACCTACCGGGAGAGGCAGGGGCAGTACTTC

J: TRBJ2-1
size: .
V: TRBV9
D: .
CDR3: CASSGGTGSYNEQCF
DNA: TGTGCCAGCAGCGGGGGAACAGGGTCCTACAATGAGCAGTGCTTC

J: TRBJ2-7
size: many
V: TRBV6-1
D: .
CDR3: CASISTDDYEQYF
DNA: TGTGCCAGCATCTCGACGGACGACTACGAGCAGTACTTC

J: TRBJ2-5
size: .
V: TRBV7-9
D: TRBD1
CDR3: CASSPRTGEIETQYF
DNA: TGTGCCAGCAGCCCGCGGACAGGGGAGATCGAGACCCAGTACTTC

J: TRBJ2-5
size: many
V: TRBV7-2
D: .
CDR3: CASSFWGGGSQETQYF
DNA: TGTGCCAGCAGCTTTTGGGGGGGCGGAAGCCAAGAGACCCAGTACTTC

J: TRBJ2-3
size: many
V: TRBV2
D: TRBD2
CDR3: CAIRRVERGVGDTQYF
DNA: TGTGCCATAAGGAGGGTAGAGCGGGGGGTTGGAGATACGCAGTATTTT

J: TRBJ2-1
size: many
V: TRBV6-1
D: TRBD1
CDR3: CASSPPERQGAYNEQFF
DNA: TGTGCCAGCAGTCCCCCCGAGAGACAGGGGGCCTACAATGAGCAGTTCTTC

J: TRBJ1-2
size: .
V: TRBV7-9
D: .
CDR3: CASSLASPGNYGYTF
DNA: TGTGCCAGCAGCTTAGCTTCCCCGGGGAACTATGGCTACACCTTC

J: TRBJ1-1
size: .
V: TRBV4-1
D: .
CDR3: CASSQVGRAGVGTFF
DNA: TGCGCCAGCAGCCAAGTAGGCAGGGCCGGGGTAGGAACTTTCTTT

J: TRBJ1-2
size: few
V: TRBV7-2
D: .
CDR3: CASSLAGRPLYGYTF
DNA: TGTGCCAGCAGCTTAGCCGGCAGACCCTTGTATGGCTACACCTTC

J: TRBJ2-3
size: .
V: TRBV20-1
D: .
CDR3: CSPRETFTDTQYF
DNA: TGCAGCCCACGGGAGACCTTCACAGATACGCAGTATTTT

J: TRBJ2-1
size: many
V: TRBV24-1
D: TRBD2
CDR3: CATSVDNSGSNWNEQFF
DNA: TGTGCCACCAGTGTCGACAATAGCGGGAGTAATTGGAATGAGCAGTTCTTC

J: TRBJ2-1
size: many
V: TRBV20-1
D: .
CDR3: CSARDISGEVVSSYNEQFF
DNA: TGCAGTGCTAGAGATATTAGTGGGGAGGTTGTGAGCTCCTACAATGAGCAGTTCTTC

J: TRBJ2-1
size: many
V: TRBV6-2/TRBV6-3
D: TRBD2
CDR3: CASSYGASGPYGEQFF
DNA: TGTGCCAGCAGTTACGGGGCTAGCGGACCATACGGTGAGCAGTTCTTC

J: TRBJ2-3
size: many
V: TRBV28
D: .
CDR3: CASTPRRDLSTDTQYF
DNA: TGTGCCAGCACCCCCCGTCGGGACTTGAGCACAGATACGCAGTATTTT

J: TRBJ2-1
size: .
V: TRBV7-3
D: TRBD2
CDR3: CASSQEGTSGVNNEQFF
DNA: TGTGCCAGCAGCCAAGAGGGGACTAGCGGGGTAAACAATGAGCAGTTCTTC

J: TRBJ2-1
size: .
V: TRBV20-1
D: .
CDR3: CSARAGGFRGLLNNEQFF
DNA: TGCAGTGCTAGAGCTGGGGGCTTTCGGGGGCTCCTAAACAATGAGCAGTTCTTC

J: TRBJ2-5
size: few
V: TRBV15
D: .
CDR3: CATSKPKETQYF
DNA: TGTGCCACCAGCAAACCCAAAGAGACCCAGTACTTC

J: TRBJ2-7
size: many
V: TRBV20-1
D: TRBD2
CDR3: CSARAGRDGIHRMTNYEQYF
DNA: TGCAGTGCTAGAGCCGGGAGGGATGGCATTCATCGAATGACAAACTACGAGCAGTACTTC

J: TRBJ2-1
size: few
V: TRBV4-3
D: TRBD1
CDR3: CASSHGQGVHNEQFF
DNA: TGCGCCAGCAGCCATGGACAGGGTGTCCACAATGAGCAGTTCTTC

J: TRBJ2-2
size: .
V: TRBV10-3
D: .
CDR3: CAISESRDTGELFF
DNA: TGTGCCATCAGTGAGTCGCGGGACACCGGGGAGCTGTTTTTT

J: TRBJ1-2
size: many
V: TRBV4-2
D: TRBD1
CDR3: CASSQPGTGDYFGYTF
DNA: TGTGCCAGCAGCCAACCGGGGACAGGTGATTACTTTGGCTACACCTTC

J: TRBJ2-4
size: .
V: TRBV5-6
D: .
CDR3: CASSLYYIMDRVDQYF
DNA: TGTGCCAGCAGCTTGTACTATATAATGGATAGGGTTGATCAGTACTTC

J: TRBJ1-2
size: many
V: TRBV20-1
D: .
CDR3: CSARSGTNYGYTF
DNA: TGCAGTGCTAGGAGTGGAACTAACTATGGCTACACCTTC

J: TRBJ1-5
size: many
V: TRBV20-1
D: .
CDR3: CSARDGKEGALTGPQHF
DNA: TGCAGTGCTAGAGATGGGAAGGAAGGGGCCCTCACGGGGCCCCAGCATTTT

J: TRBJ2-1
size: many
V: TRBV3-1
D: .
CDR3: CASSPALVFEKVF
DNA: TGTGCCAGCAGCCCCGCCTTGGTCTTTGAGAAGGTCTTC

J: TRBJ1-5
size: many
V: TRBV6-5
D: .
CDR3: CASSYEGLGQPQHF
DNA: TGTGCCAGCAGTTACGAAGGGTTGGGTCAGCCCCAGCATTTT

J: TRBJ1-6
size: .
V: TRBV7-3
D: TRBD1
CDR3: CASSRDRESPLHF
DNA: TGTGCCAGCAGCCGAGACAGGGAATCACCCCTCCACTTT

J: TRBJ2-7
size: many
V: TRBV27
D: .
CDR3: CASSSLLDRRRYEQYF
DNA: TGTGCCAGCAGTTCCCTATTAGACAGGAGACGTTACGAGCAGTACTTC

J: TRBJ2-3
size: .
V: TRBV11-2
D: TRBD2
CDR3: CASSFTSGSDDTQYF
DNA: TGTGCCAGCAGCTTCACTAGCGGGAGTGACGATACGCAGTATTTT

J: TRBJ2-4
size: many
V: TRBV7-2
D: TRBD1
CDR3: CASSPRQGWTKNIQYF
DNA: TGTGCCAGCAGCCCCCGACAGGGTTGGACCAAAAACATTCAGTACTTC

J: TRBJ2-1
size: many
V: TRBV10-3
D: TRBD2
CDR3: CAISERRGSGTTNEQFF
DNA: TGTGCCATCAGTGAAAGGAGAGGTAGCGGGACTACTAATGAGCAGTTCTTC

J: TRBJ2-3
size: many
V: TRBV4-1
D: .
CDR3: CASSQGKVTFSTDTQYF
DNA: TGCGCCAGCAGCCAAGGCAAGGTTACGTTTAGCACAGATACGCAGTATTTT

J: TRBJ2-5
size: many
V: TRBV5-4
D: TRBD2
CDR3: CASSYSFIQTSGGEETQYF
DNA: TGTGCCAGCAGCTACTCCTTTATCCAGACTAGCGGGGGGGAAGAGACCCAGTACTTC

J: TRBJ2-1
size: few
V: TRBV7-2
D: TRBD2
CDR3: CASSQTFGIAGVGEQFF
DNA: TGTGCCAGCAGCCAGACTTTTGGAATAGCGGGAGTCGGTGAGCAGTTCTTC

J: TRBJ2-2
size: .
V: TRBV2
D: TRBD1
CDR3: CAKQRMDRDPGELFF
DNA: TGTGCCAAGCAGCGGATGGACAGGGATCCCGGGGAGCTGTTTTTT

J: TRBJ1-6
size: .
V: TRBV7-6
D: .
CDR3: CASSLGGLRSPLHF
DNA: TGTGCCAGCAGCTTAGGAGGGCTTCGCTCACCCCTCCACTTT

J: TRBJ1-2
size: .
V: TRBV7-9
D: .
CDR3: CASSPIDSTGYTF
DNA: TGTGCCAGCAGCCCCATCGACAGTACCGGCTACACCTTC

J: TRBJ1-1
size: .
V: TRBV5-1
D: .
CDR3: CASSPRGGNGDTEALF
DNA: TGCGCCAGCAGCCCAAGGGGGGGGAACGGTGACACTGAAGCTCTCTTT